This T cell receptor (beta chain) was recorded in a study of identical twins. Notes on the study in general: Findings came from cross-sectional statistics, without long-term follow-up of donors. Those out-of-frame alpha sequences shared by twins showed an excess of low generation probability.

This clonotype was observed at least ten times. Antigen: not known. Trimming took 0 bases from V and 4 from J, leaving 9 bases between them. The CDR3 spans 13 residues. CDR1 is DFQATT, CDR2 SNEGSKA, per germline (reference sequence). Through template switching, a universal primer site was introduced, and the cDNA contained unique molecular identifiers. From the 5' RACE reads, TCRdb called clonotypes with MiXCR, one entry per CDR3 protein. The sample has roughly 470,000 distinct CDR3 sequences, 14% seen once. These data were likewise used in another study, on yellow fever vaccine responses in identical twins. From that report: Twins reportedly had a vaccine T cell response that seemed partly convergent, partly personalized.

This sequence joins TRBV20-1 and TRBJ1-1; D ambiguous. The clonotype comes from a woman aged 18-29 years in good health. Sequencing used CD4+ T cells sorted from blood. The CDR3 region is CSARDWGLTEAFF. In DNA form, the CDR3 reads TGCAGTGCTAGAGATTGGGGTCTCACTGAAGCTTTCTTT.